The present entry profiles one TCR beta chain with its context. Between the trimmed V and J ends, which lost 2 bases and 2 bases, there was a span of 3 bases. The CDR3 has 12 residues. The germline gives CDR1 LGHDT, CDR2 YNNKEL (reference sequence). The data were taken from a study of T cell responses to AZD1222 COVID-19 vaccine. Sequencing was performed with immunoSEQ multiplex PCR; in TCRdb, only in-frame clones are kept and a portion is missing. The data hold about 110,000 clones, with 70% to 90% observed a single time. The source of this sequence is an adult in good health. The sequences come from peripheral blood, collected on day 0 of AZD1222 vaccination. This sequence joins TRBV3-1 (or the pseudogene TRBV3-2) and TRBJ1-1; D is unclear. CDR3 sequence: CASSQLNTEAFF. The CDR3 region has the DNA TGTGCCAGCAGCCAACTCAACACTGAAGCTTTCTTT.